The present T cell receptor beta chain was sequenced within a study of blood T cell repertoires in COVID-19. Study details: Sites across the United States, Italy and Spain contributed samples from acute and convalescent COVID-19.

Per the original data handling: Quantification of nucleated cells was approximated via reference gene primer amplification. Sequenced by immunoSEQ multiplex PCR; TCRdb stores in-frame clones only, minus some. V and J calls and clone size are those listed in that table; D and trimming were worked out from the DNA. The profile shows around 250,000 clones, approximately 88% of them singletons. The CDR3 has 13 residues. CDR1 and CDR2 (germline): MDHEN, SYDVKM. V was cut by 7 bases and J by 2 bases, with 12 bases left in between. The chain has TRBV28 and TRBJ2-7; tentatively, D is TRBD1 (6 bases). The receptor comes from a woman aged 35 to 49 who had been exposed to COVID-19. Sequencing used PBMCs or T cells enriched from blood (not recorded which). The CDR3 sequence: CASTRTVPYEQYV. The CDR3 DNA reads TGTGCCAGCACCCGGACAGTCCCCTACGAGCAGTACGTC.